The 32 T cell receptor beta chains in this list originate from one sample, sequenced in a study of early T cells in non-severe SARS-CoV-2 infection. MiXCR, run by TCRdb on the 5' RACE reads, gives a single entry per CDR3 protein. The sample holds about 58,000 distinct CDR3 sequences, about an eighth seen once. The sequencing sample was made of whole blood. The origin of the receptors is an adult who was a healthcare worker with PCR-confirmed SARS-CoV-2 infection or an uninfected control (not recorded which).

This clonotype was detected only a few times. The chain has TRBV28 and TRBJ1-2, with TRBD1 matching 8 bases. CDR3 length equals 13 residues. J was trimmed by 7 bases and V by 7 bases; bases with no gene match: 8. Germline values: CDR1 MDHEN, CDR2 SYDVKM. The CDR3 loop is CASTPGDRLGYTF. The CDR3 bases are TGTGCCAGCACCCCTGGGGACAGGCTTGGCTACACCTTC.

This clonotype has ten or more counts. The chain carries TRBV10-3 and TRBJ2-7; 10 bases are shared with TRBD2. The CDR3 extends over 17 amino acids. Germline V gives CDR1 ENHRY, CDR2 SYGVKD. J lost 2 bases, V lost 6 bases, and 13 bases had no gene match. The CDR3 nucleotides are TGTGCCATCAGCCCGGGGTCTAGCGGGGGAGCTACCTACGAGCAGTACTTC. Amino acid sequence: CAISPGSSGGATYEQYF.

This rearrangement joins TRBV11-2 to TRBJ2-2; D gene ambiguous. The ends were cut back, 8 bases at V and 7 bases at J, with 14 bases in the middle. This CDR3 region has 13 residues. Germline loops: CDR1 SGHAT, CDR2 FQNNGV. The CDR3 region is CASRASMGGELFF. As DNA, the CDR3 is TGTGCCAGCCGAGCGTCGATGGGCGGGGAGCTGTTTTTT.

The chain is built from TRBV7-2 and TRBJ2-1; 7 bases are a match to TRBD1. Looked up from germline, CDR1 is SGHTA and CDR2 is FQGNSA. V was clipped by 4 bases and J by 8 bases; unmatched bases: 14. The CDR3 sequence is 16 residues long. CDR3 residues: CASSSIQGLQGDEQFF. The CDR3 DNA reads as TGTGCCAGCAGCTCCATACAGGGGTTGCAGGGCGATGAGCAGTTCTTC.

The chain uses TRBV28 and TRBJ2-7; 9 bases align to TRBD2. The CDR3 length is 16 residues. Per the germline V gene, CDR1 is MDHEN and CDR2 is SYDVKM. J lost 5 bases, V lost 2 bases, and 10 bases had no gene match. The CDR3 DNA follows: TGTGCCAGCAGTTTAGGCCCAGCGGGAGGCTTCCACGAGCAGTACTTC. Translation gives CASSLGPAGGFHEQYF.

This clonotype was counted a few times. V gene TRBV5-1 combines with J gene TRBJ2-7, with 7 bases fitting TRBD1. CDR1 is SGHRS, CDR2 YFSETQ, per germline. The CDR3 is 15 residues long. V was clipped by 0 bases and J by 2 bases; unmatched bases: 5. The CDR3 reads CASSLAGTETYEQYF. The CDR3 coding sequence is TGCGCCAGCAGCTTGGCCGGGACAGAAACCTACGAGCAGTACTTC.

This clonotype appeared many times. This chain joins TRBV11-2 and TRBJ2-2; D uncertain. Germline CDR1 is SGHAT and CDR2 is FQNNGV. V lost 3 bases and J lost 9, with 8 bases in between. The CDR3 has 12 residues. The CDR3 DNA reads TGTGCCAGCAGCTTGGGTAACAGGGAGCTGTTTTTT. Translating gives CASSLGNRELFF. The variable domain in full, completed from reference TRBV11-2 and TRBJ2-2, reads EAGVAQSPRYKIIEKRQSVAFWCNPISGHATLYWYQQILGQGPKLLIQFQNNGVVDDSQLPKDRFSAERLKGVDSTLKIQPAKLEDSAVYLCASSLGNRELFFGEGSRLTVL.

This clonotype was recorded many times. The rearrangement uses TRBV4-2 and TRBJ2-2; D is undetermined. The germline V gene has CDR1 LGHNA and CDR2 YNFKEQ. V was cut by 2 bases and J by 5 bases, with 9 bases left in between. CDR3 length equals 14 residues. CDR3 sequence reads: CASSQYTQTGELFF. The CDR3 DNA is TGTGCCAGCAGCCAATACACCCAGACCGGGGAGCTGTTTTTT.

This clonotype has ten or more counts. This chain uses TRBV4-2 with TRBJ2-3; 7 positions agree with TRBD2. The CDR3 has 15 residues. V lost 4 bases and J lost 1; bases outside the gene matches: 5. Germline CDR1 LGHNA, CDR2 YNFKEQ. The CDR3 here is CASSPGLAGTDTQYF. The CDR3 coding sequence is TGTGCCAGCAGCCCCGGGCTAGCGGGCACAGATACGCAGTATTTT.

This clonotype showed up many times. The CDR3 DNA is TGTGCCAGCAGGGCACCGGGACAGGGGACTCTTTACTACGAGCAGTACTTC. Amino acids: CASRAPGQGTLYYEQYF. This chain connects TRBV9 to TRBJ2-7; TRBD1 matches 10 bases. The trim removed 5 bases at V and 3 bases at J, leaving 14 bases unmatched. Germline CDR1 is SGDLS and CDR2 is YYNGEE. The CDR3 consists of 17 residues.

This clonotype appeared many times. This rearrangement joins TRBV14 to TRBJ2-2, with 7 bases lining up with TRBD1. Trimming took 0 bases from V and 5 from J; bases not matched to a gene: 9. CDR3 length: 17 residues. CDR1 and CDR2 (germline): SGHDN, FVKESK. Here the CDR3 DNA reads TGTGCCAGCAGCCAAGATCAGAGCGCCAGGGGGACCGGGGAGCTGTTTTTT. Translating it yields CASSQDQSARGTGELFF.

This clonotype was found many times. Here the CDR3 DNA reads TGTGCCAGCAGTTTGTCAGTCTATGGCTACACCTTC. This translates into CASSLSVYGYTF. The V gene is TRBV28, the J gene TRBJ1-2, with D unresolved. Trimming shortened V by 3 bases and J by 4 bases, and 6 bases separated the two germline ends. Per germline, CDR1 MDHEN and CDR2 SYDVKM. The CDR3 spans 12 residues.

This clonotype was counted at least ten times. The chain has TRBV7-6 and TRBJ2-5; TRBD2 matches at 10 bases. J lost 2 bases, V lost 5 bases, and 17 bases had no gene match. The CDR3 sequence is 19 residues long. Germline loops: CDR1 SGHVS, CDR2 FNYEAQ. CDR3 region: CASSRRGAGGPSGQETQYF. The CDR3, as DNA: TGTGCCAGCAGCCGACGAGGAGCGGGAGGGCCCTCGGGACAAGAGACCCAGTACTTC.

This clonotype was observed at least ten times. The V call is TRBV2, the J call TRBJ1-1; D gene uncertain. Trimming took 3 bases from V and 11 from J, leaving 13 bases between them. The CDR3 contains 12 residues. Germline V gene lookup returns CDR1 SNHLY and CDR2 FYNNEI. The CDR3 DNA reads as TGTGCCAGCAGTGATCACAGAGTAGGGGCTTTCTTT. It codes for CASSDHRVGAFF.

There are a few counts of this clonotype. The chain recombines TRBV12-3 or TRBV12-4 with TRBJ2-3; 15 bases align to TRBD2. The CDR3 spans 18 residues. The junction had 16 bases not matched to a gene; V was cut back by 5 bases and J by 10 bases. The CDR3 bases are TGTGCCAGCAGTCCCTCTGGACTAGCGGGAGGGCGCCCATCAGCGCAGTATTTT. It specifies CASSPSGLAGGRPSAQYF.

This clonotype was recorded many times. The V gene is TRBV3-1, the J gene TRBJ2-7; TRBD2 agrees at 7 bases. This CDR3 has 18 amino acids. V gave up 0 bases and J gave up 1 base; unmatched junction bases: 12. Germline CDR1 reads LGHDT; CDR2 reads YNNKEL (reference sequence). The CDR3 is CASSQDIRGLPGSYEQYF. The CDR3 DNA sequence: TGTGCCAGCAGCCAAGATATTAGGGGACTACCAGGGTCCTACGAGCAGTACTTC.

Ten or more counts support this clonotype. The J gene is TRBJ2-3, the V gene TRBV18; 7 nucleotides agree with TRBD1. The CDR3 totals 16 residues. Germline trimming cut 0 bases from V and 6 bases from J; bases unmatched to any gene: 9. Germline lookup yields CDR1 KGHSH and CDR2 LQKENI. The CDR3 spells CASSPPTGDHMDTQYF. As DNA, the CDR3 is TGTGCCAGCTCACCACCAACAGGGGATCATATGGATACGCAGTATTTT. Complete variable domain (other parts from reference TRBV18 and TRBJ2-3): NAGVMQNPRHLVRRRGQEARLRCSPMKGHSHVYWYRQLPEEGLKFMVYLQKENIIDESGMPKERFSAEFPKEGPSILRIQQVVRGDSAAYFCASSPPTGDHMDTQYFGPGTRLTVL.

This clonotype appeared many times. The chain links TRBV12-3 or TRBV12-4 to TRBJ1-2; a weak D match, TRBD1 (6 bases). The ends were cut back, 4 bases at V and 4 bases at J, with 13 bases in the middle. The CDR3 has 14 amino acids. CDR3 in amino acids: CASSSQQGSYGYTF. Written as DNA, the CDR3 is TGTGCCAGCAGTTCCCAACAGGGATCCTATGGCTACACCTTC.

This clonotype was recorded at least ten times. The V gene is TRBV4-1, the J gene TRBJ2-7; no firm D call. The CDR3 contains 17 residues. CDR1 and CDR2 from the germline V gene are MGHRA and YSYEKL. Trimming took off 0 bases at V and 0 bases at J, with 15 bases between the two ends. This CDR3 reads CASSQDIGRRSSYEQYF. The CDR3 DNA follows: TGCGCCAGCAGCCAAGATATAGGCAGGAGAAGCTCCTACGAGCAGTACTTC.

This clonotype was seen a few times. The genes are TRBV20-1 and TRBJ2-5; no firm D call. CDR3 size: 12 residues. CDR1 and CDR2 from the germline V gene are DFQATT and SNEGSKA (reference sequence). V was cut by 3 bases and J by 4 bases, with 9 bases left in between. DNA of the CDR3: TGCAGTGCTAGGGTTAGGGCAGAGACCCAGTACTTC. Translated, it gives CSARVRAETQYF.

Many counts were recorded for this clonotype. This chain uses TRBV20-1 with TRBJ1-1; D gene unclear. CDR1 DFQATT and CDR2 SNEGSKA come from the germline V gene (reference sequence). The CDR3 contains 11 residues. V dropped 2 bases and J dropped 1 base, with 2 bases sitting between them. CDR3 residues: CSARQNTEAFF. The CDR3 DNA reads as TGCAGTGCTAGACAGAACACTGAAGCTTTCTTT.

The sample holds a few counts of this clonotype. The chain couples TRBV27 to TRBJ2-2; 8 nucleotides align to TRBD1. Germline-derived CDR1 and CDR2 are MNHEY and SMNVEV (reference sequence). The CDR3 is 14 residues long. The V and J ends lost 6 bases and 6 bases, in that order; junction bases with no gene match: 6. The CDR3 is CASRGQATAGELFF. The CDR3 DNA reads as TGTGCCAGCAGGGGACAGGCCACCGCCGGGGAGCTGTTTTTT.

CDR3 nucleotide sequence: TGCGCCAGCAGCGTCGGACAGGCGGAAAAACTGTTTTTT. Translated: CASSVGQAEKLFF. The V and J genes are TRBV4-1 and TRBJ1-4; 7 bases map to TRBD1. V was clipped by 5 bases and J by 8 bases; unmatched bases: 5. The CDR3 is 13 amino acids. CDR1 is MGHRA and CDR2 is YSYEKL in the germline V gene.

This clonotype occurred a few times. J is TRBJ2-7 and V is TRBV5-1; D is unclear. CDR3 length: 14 amino acids. V lost 1 base and J 0 bases, leaving 8 bases between the germline ends. From germline, CDR1 is SGHRS and CDR2 YFSETQ. The CDR3 nucleotides are TGCGCCAGCAGCTTGAGTGGTAACTCCTACGAGCAGTACTTC. Translating gives CASSLSGNSYEQYF. Based on the CDR3 plus reference TRBV5-1 and TRBJ2-7, the full variable domain is KAGVTQTPRYLIKTRGQQVTLSCSPISGHRSVSWYQQTPGQGLQFLFEYFSETQRNKGNFPGRFSGRQFSNSRSEMNVSTLELGDSALYLCASSLSGNSYEQYFGPGTRLTVT.

V is TRBV28 and J is TRBJ1-3, with D maybe TRBD1 (5 bases). Germline V gene sequence: CDR1 MDHEN, CDR2 SYDVKM. The CDR3 length is 14 residues. V shed 7 bases and J shed 3 bases, with 13 bases lying between them. CDR3 region: CASKRGSGGNTIYF. As DNA, the CDR3 is TGTGCCAGCAAAAGGGGATCGGGTGGAAACACCATATATTTT.

This clonotype was recorded a few times. This chain connects TRBV5-1 to TRBJ2-1; 12 bases are shared with TRBD2. CDR1 and CDR2 (germline): SGHRS, YFSETQ. There are 15 residues in the CDR3. Trimming took 3 bases from V and 3 from J; bases not matched to a gene: 1. CDR3 in DNA: TGCGCCAGCAGCTGGACTAGCGGGGACTACAATGAGCAGTTCTTC. It yields the protein CASSWTSGDYNEQFF.

This clonotype was seen a handful of times. The V and J genes are TRBV29-1 and TRBJ2-2; D is possibly TRBD2 (5 bases). The CDR3 extends over 15 amino acids. From germline, CDR1 is SQVTM and CDR2 ANQGSEA. V lost 3 bases and J 1 base, leaving 12 bases between the germline ends. The CDR3 DNA reads as TGCAGCGTTGATGTAGGTGGAGGGAACACCGGGGAGCTGTTTTTT. Its protein is CSVDVGGGNTGELFF.

There are a few counts of this clonotype. The V gene is TRBV5-1, the J gene TRBJ2-1; D is perhaps TRBD1 (6 bases). The CDR3 contains 14 residues. The V gene's germline CDR1 is SGHRS and CDR2 YFSETQ. The V end lost 0 bases, the J end lost 8 bases, and 12 bases lay between the germline ends. The CDR3 nucleotides read TGCGCCAGCAGCTTGGGACAGGTGGGTGATGAGCAGTTCTTC. Its protein product is CASSLGQVGDEQFF.

This clonotype has a count of ten or more. This chain joins TRBV18 and TRBJ2-7; the D is unclear. V lost 1 base and J 0 bases, leaving 4 bases between the germline ends. CDR1 and CDR2 from the germline V gene are KGHSH and LQKENI. CDR3 length: 13 amino acids. This CDR3 reads CASSPQVSYEQYF. Written as DNA, the CDR3 is TGTGCCAGCTCACCACAGGTCTCCTACGAGCAGTACTTC. The entire variable domain, with the rest obtained from reference TRBV18 and TRBJ2-7, is as follows: NAGVMQNPRHLVRRRGQEARLRCSPMKGHSHVYWYRQLPEEGLKFMVYLQKENIIDESGMPKERFSAEFPKEGPSILRIQQVVRGDSAAYFCASSPQVSYEQYFGPGTRLTVT.

There are a few counts of this clonotype. The chain links TRBV29-1 to TRBJ2-7, with 9 bases aligning to TRBD2. This CDR3 comprises 15 residues. Germline V gives CDR1 SQVTM, CDR2 ANQGSEA. The J segment lost 6 bases and the V segment lost 0 bases, leaving 9 bases of the junction unmatched. DNA for the CDR3: TGCAGCGTTGAAGATGGGGCGGGAGGGCCCCGCGAGCAGTACTTC. Protein: CSVEDGAGGPREQYF.

Many counts were recorded for this clonotype. V usage is TRBV11-2 and J usage is TRBJ1-3, with D hard to call. Germline CDR1 is SGHAT and CDR2 is FQNNGV. The CDR3 loop spans 13 amino acids. V gave up 3 bases and J gave up 2 bases, with 5 bases separating them. CDR3 nucleotide sequence: TGTGCCAGCAGCTTGAGGGCTGGAAACACCATATATTTT. The encoded protein is CASSLRAGNTIYF.

This clonotype was seen many times. J is TRBJ2-1 and V is TRBV6-1; 7 bases map to TRBD2. The CDR3 runs to 17 residues. Germline V gene lookup returns CDR1 MNHNS and CDR2 SASEGT. The junction had 18 bases not matched to a gene; V was cut back by 5 bases and J by 8 bases. Written as DNA, the CDR3 is TGTGCCAGCAGTCTAAGGGGCGGGAGAGGGAGGTGGGATGAGCAGTTCTTC. Amino acid sequence: CASSLRGGRGRWDEQFF.